Sequencing of this T cell receptor beta chain was carried out in a study of T cell responses to AZD1222 COVID-19 vaccine. Findings and limits, study-wide: Nearly half of the spike-specific TCRs reportedly recognize variant regions that carry no mutations. Samples come after the peak T cell response, not at day 14. Spike-specific TCR breadth and depth went up after people got two AZD1222 doses. The donor cohort was predominantly white British with a female majority, and clonal diversity may have been underestimated.

Losses at the gene ends were 5 bases for V and 7 bases for J; bases not matched to a gene: 9. Germline V gene sequence: CDR1 LNHDA, CDR2 SQIVND (reference sequence). The CDR3 length is 15 residues. Regarding this clone: Antigen unknown.

Clones were sequenced by immunoSEQ multiplex PCR, and TCRdb holds only the in-frame ones, with some missing. The sample lists fewer than 85,000 clones, nearly 90% occurring once. The origin of this receptor is an adult who received the AZD1222 COVID-19 vaccine. The sample here was peripheral blood, taken 28 days after the second AZD1222 dose. V is TRBV19 and J is TRBJ1-5, with TRBD1 matching 9 bases. CDR3 region: CASSRDRAEWQPQHF. CDR3 nucleotide sequence: TGTGCCAGTAGTCGGGACAGGGCGGAGTGGCAGCCCCAGCATTTT. Full variable domain (rest looked up from reference TRBV19 and TRBJ1-5): DGGITQSPKYLFRKEGQNVTLSCEQNLNHDAMYWYRQDPGQGLRLIYYSQIVNDFQKGDIAEGYSVSREKKESFPLTVTSAQKNPTAFYLCASSRDRAEWQPQHFGDGTRLSIL.